This passage covers 8 T cell receptor beta chains from one sample sequenced in a study of siplizumab effects on memory and regulatory T cells. Generated by immunoSEQ multiplex PCR, the TCRdb table keeps only in-frame clones and is missing some. The repertoire holds some 100,000 clones, about 93% seen once, with about 1.2% in the top ten. Sequencing was done on a sample of non-Treg CD4+ T cells sorted from blood. All receptors come from a human donor in good health.

The chain joins TRBV6-1 to TRBJ2-7, with D unresolved. Trimming shortened V by 11 bases and J by 9 bases, and 14 bases separated the two germline ends. CDR3 length: 10 residues. Germline CDR1 and CDR2: MNHNS and SASEGT. This chain's CDR3 is CASAELAQYF. The CDR3, as DNA: TGTGCCTCAGCAGAATTGGCGCAGTACTTC.

The chain links TRBV5-1 to TRBJ1-1; 7 bases map to TRBD1. Germline V lookup: CDR1 SGHRS, CDR2 YFSETQ. The V segment lost 4 bases and the J segment 1 base; nucleotides outside the gene matches: 7. There are 15 residues in the CDR3. The DNA for the CDR3 is TGCGCCAGCAGCGAGGGGGCGGTGGGGAACACTGAAGCTTTCTTT. Residues: CASSEGAVGNTEAFF.

The V and J genes are TRBV25-1 and TRBJ1-2; no definite D call. The germline V gene has CDR1 MGHDK and CDR2 SYGVNS. V was cut by 1 base and J by 0 bases, with 6 bases left in between. The CDR3 contains 14 residues. The CDR3: CASSELAANYGYTF. In DNA, the CDR3 is TGTGCCAGCAGTGAATTAGCCGCTAACTATGGCTACACCTTC.

The V call is TRBV6-6, the J call TRBJ2-5; D is uncertain. This CDR3 region has 14 residues. The V gene lost 6 bases and the J gene lost 0 bases, with 11 bases spanning the gap. Germline assignment: CDR1 MNHNY and CDR2 SVGAGI (reference sequence). CDR3 DNA: TGTGCCAGCAGCCCCTGGTCGTACCAAGAGACCCAGTACTTC. Translating gives CASSPWSYQETQYF.

The chain employs TRBV9 and TRBJ2-1; D uncertain. The CDR3 consists of 14 residues. V was clipped by 2 bases and J by 6 bases, with 12 bases between them. Per the germline V gene, CDR1 is SGDLS and CDR2 is YYNGEE. The CDR3 sequence is CASSVAIRGNEQFF. DNA of the CDR3: TGTGCCAGCAGCGTGGCCATCCGCGGCAATGAGCAGTTCTTC.

The V gene is TRBV7-9, the J gene TRBJ2-1, with TRBD1 identical over 9 bases. Germline values: CDR1 SEHNR, CDR2 FQNEAQ (reference sequence). V lost 5 bases to trimming and J lost 5 bases; unmatched junction nucleotides: 7. CDR3 length: 15 amino acids. The CDR3 DNA reads as TGTGCCAGCAGCAACCGGGACAGGGTTGACAATGAGCAGTTCTTC. As protein: CASSNRDRVDNEQFF.

This chain connects TRBV29-1 to TRBJ2-7; no firm D call. The CDR3 sequence is 11 residues long. V was pared by 6 bases and J by 2 bases, with 8 bases between. From germline, CDR1 is SQVTM and CDR2 ANQGSEA. The CDR3 nucleotides read TGCAGCGTACTCGTCACCTACGAGCAGTACTTC. Translation gives CSVLVTYEQYF.

The chain combines TRBV6-5 with TRBJ2-7; unclear D gene. The CDR3 contains 14 residues. Per germline, CDR1 MNHEY and CDR2 SVGAGI. The V gene lost 6 bases and the J gene lost 0 bases, with 12 bases spanning the gap. The CDR3 DNA is TGTGCCAGCAGGTTGAAATATAACTCCTACGAGCAGTACTTC. Its protein is CASRLKYNSYEQYF.